This T cell receptor beta chain came from a study of a mutant IDH1 vaccine in newly diagnosed glioma. Study information: Vaccinations were initiated 4-6 weeks following radiotherapy alone, or were given together with temozolomide cycles. Treatment recipients were approximately 60% male and around 40% female, and their mean age was about 39 years. General study findings and limits: Vaccine-induced responses were seen in 93.3% of patients, spanning several MHC alleles. Pseudoprogression appears to have had no connection to changes in top peripheral T cell clonotypes.

The protocol was immunoSEQ multiplex PCR, while the TCRdb copy is restricted to in-frame clones and leaves out a portion. The sample contains around 60,000 clones, roughly four fifths of which appear only once. The CDR3 has 16 amino acids. Time point given: week 47, end of study. Vaccinated patients received 300 ug of mutant IDH1 20-mer peptide per dose, with topical imiquimod. Of note for this clone: The antigen is unknown.

The chain combines TRBV21-1 with TRBJ1-2. TRBV21-1 represents a pseudogene. The sequenced sample was PBMCs, obtained from a glioma patient whose treatment included an IDH1 peptide vaccine. The receptor's source is a man younger than 45 with glioma. CDR3 sequence reads: CASSKALTAQGYGYTF. DNA for the CDR3: TGTGCCAGCAGCAAAGCGCTAACGGCTCAAGGGTATGGCTACACCTTC.